A selection of T cell receptor beta chains follows, all from one sample in a study of CD8+CD57+ T cells in acquired aplastic anemia. TCRdb passed the reads through MiXCR, listing each CDR3 protein once. Here the sample spans about 48,000 distinct CDR3 sequences, around two thirds being singletons. Material: sorted CD4+, CD8+, or CD8+CD57+ T cells (not recorded which) from PBMCs. The receptors originated from a human donor in good health, serving as a control. The CDR3 runs from the conserved cysteine through the conserved F or W. The order of the fields is clone size, J gene, V gene, D gene, CDR3 protein, CDR3 DNA. A D gene is named only where the DNA matches it firmly. Size tells how often a clone was seen (once, few, many) or the class of an expanded clone, and some rows leave it out.

>NA|TRBJ2-7|TRBV20-1|TRBD2
CSAPDPTSGGYEQYF
TGCAGTGCCCCCGACCCTACTAGCGGGGGATACGAGCAGTACTTC
>many|TRBJ2-1|TRBV27|TRBD1
CASSLDRVDEQFF
TGTGCCAGCAGTTTAGACAGGGTTGATGAGCAGTTCTTC
>NA|TRBJ2-3|TRBV24-1|NA
CATSDLHNTDTQYF
TGTGCCACCAGTGATCTGCATAACACAGATACGCAGTATTTT
>NA|TRBJ2-7|TRBV20-1|TRBD1
CSARWDRDHEQYF
TGCAGTGCTAGATGGGACAGGGACCACGAGCAGTACTTC
>NA|TRBJ2-7|TRBV6-2/TRBV6-3|NA
CASSYRESSYEQYF
TGTGCCAGCAGTTACCGTGAGAGCTCCTACGAGCAGTACTTC
>NA|TRBJ2-5|TRBV11-2|TRBD2
CASSLQAGGQGETQYF
TGTGCCAGCAGCTTGCAAGCGGGAGGGCAGGGAGAGACCCAGTACTTC
>NA|TRBJ2-7|TRBV9|TRBD2
CASSESGGPYEQYF
TGTGCCAGCAGCGAGAGCGGGGGACCCTACGAGCAGTACTTC
>NA|TRBJ2-7|TRBV24-1|NA
CATSDSGAYEQYF
TGTGCCACCAGTGATTCTGGGGCCTACGAGCAGTACTTC
>NA|TRBJ2-3|TRBV2|NA
CASRPTGRDTDTQYF
TGTGCCAGCAGGCCGACAGGGAGGGACACAGATACGCAGTATTTT
>NA|TRBJ2-5|TRBV20-1|NA
CSAREPGQETQYF
TGCAGTGCTAGAGAACCAGGGCAAGAGACCCAGTACTTC
>few|TRBJ1-2|TRBV11-1|NA
CASSLLHGYTF
TGTGCCAGCAGCTTACTTCATGGCTACACCTTC
>NA|TRBJ1-2|TRBV9|NA
CASEGYYGYTF
TGTGCCAGCGAAGGGTATTATGGCTACACCTTC
>few|TRBJ1-3|TRBV20-1|NA
CSARDPDSDSGNTIYF
TGCAGTGCTAGAGATCCTGACAGCGACTCTGGAAACACCATATATTTT
>many|TRBJ1-2|TRBV5-6|NA
CASSLERDGLVYGYTF
TGTGCCAGCAGCTTGGAGAGGGACGGGCTCGTATATGGCTACACCTTC
>NA|TRBJ1-2|TRBV20-1|NA
CSATGLSPRGYTF
TGCAGTGCCACGGGTCTCTCTCCAAGAGGCTACACCTTC
>NA|TRBJ2-3|TRBV25-1|TRBD1
CASSKGARSTDTQYF
TGTGCCAGCAGTAAGGGGGCGCGGAGCACAGATACGCAGTATTTT
>NA|TRBJ1-6|TRBV9|NA
CASREKVDNSPLHF
TGTGCCAGCAGGGAAAAGGTGGATAATTCACCCCTCCACTTT
>once|TRBJ2-6|TRBV25-1|NA
CASIRSGANVLTF
TGTGCCAGCATACGCTCTGGGGCCAACGTCCTGACTTTC
>NA|TRBJ2-5|TRBV15|NA
CATSVYGTNRQAQYF
TGTGCCACCAGCGTTTACGGGACAAACAGGCAGGCCCAGTACTTC
>NA|TRBJ1-1|TRBV2|NA
CARDRDTLNTEAFF
TGTGCCAGAGACCGGGACACCTTGAACACTGAAGCTTTCTTT
>medium-sized|TRBJ2-3|TRBV24-1|NA
CATSEVEDTQYF
TGTGCCACCAGTGAGGTTGAAGATACGCAGTATTTT
>NA|TRBJ2-1|TRBV2|TRBD2
CASSELAGGSEQFF
TGTGCCAGCAGTGAACTAGCGGGAGGTAGTGAGCAGTTCTTC
>NA|TRBJ1-4|TRBV7-9|NA
CASNYRAVNEKLFF
TGTGCCAGCAACTACCGGGCCGTTAATGAAAAACTGTTTTTT
>NA|TRBJ2-5|TRBV25-1|NA
CASERGRETQYF
TGTGCCAGCGAGAGGGGAAGGGAGACCCAGTACTTC
>NA|TRBJ1-2|TRBV29-1|NA
CSVVEGISGYTF
TGCAGCGTTGTGGAGGGCATCTCTGGCTACACCTTC
>NA|TRBJ1-1|TRBV29-1|NA
CSGNQGGDTEAFF
TGCAGCGGTAACCAGGGCGGCGACACTGAAGCTTTCTTT
>NA|TRBJ2-2|TRBV15|TRBD2
CATSSDAAGERPSSLVTGELFF
TGTGCCACCAGCAGTGATGCTGCGGGAGAAAGGCCCAGCAGCTTGGTAACCGGGGAGCTGTTTTTT
>NA|TRBJ1-2|TRBV12-3/TRBV12-4|TRBD1
CASSPGQVYGYTF
TGTGCCAGCAGTCCGGGACAGGTTTATGGCTACACCTTC
>medium-sized|TRBJ2-7|TRBV29-1|TRBD2
CSGLAGEGYEQYF
TGCAGCGGACTAGCGGGAGAGGGTTACGAGCAGTACTTC
>NA|TRBJ2-7|TRBV4-2|NA
CASSQDLTGYEQYF
TGTGCCAGCAGCCAAGATCTTACAGGCTACGAGCAGTACTTC
>NA|TRBJ2-5|TRBV29-1|NA
CSARTVQETQYF
TGCAGCGCAAGGACAGTCCAAGAGACCCAGTACTTC
>NA|TRBJ2-5|TRBV7-3|NA
CASSLGGTQYF
TGTGCCAGCAGCTTAGGTGGGACCCAGTACTTC
>few|TRBJ2-7|TRBV10-3|NA
CAISEPNSGVGRYEQYF
TGTGCCATCAGTGAGCCTAATTCAGGGGTTGGCCGCTACGAGCAGTACTTC
>once|TRBJ2-1|TRBV20-1|TRBD2
CSAGEREGGYERQFF
TGCAGTGCTGGAGAGCGGGAGGGAGGCTACGAGAGGCAGTTCTTC
>NA|TRBJ2-5|TRBV7-9|TRBD2
CASSLALAGRETQYF
TGTGCCAGCAGCTTAGCACTAGCGGGGCGGGAGACCCAGTACTTC
>NA|TRBJ1-2|TRBV15|TRBD1
CATSRENRGHGYAF
TGTGCCACCAGCAGAGAGAACAGGGGGCATGGCTACGCCTTC
>NA|TRBJ2-3|TRBV24-1|NA
CATSVSDTQYF
TGTGCCACCAGTGTTTCAGATACGCAGTATTTT